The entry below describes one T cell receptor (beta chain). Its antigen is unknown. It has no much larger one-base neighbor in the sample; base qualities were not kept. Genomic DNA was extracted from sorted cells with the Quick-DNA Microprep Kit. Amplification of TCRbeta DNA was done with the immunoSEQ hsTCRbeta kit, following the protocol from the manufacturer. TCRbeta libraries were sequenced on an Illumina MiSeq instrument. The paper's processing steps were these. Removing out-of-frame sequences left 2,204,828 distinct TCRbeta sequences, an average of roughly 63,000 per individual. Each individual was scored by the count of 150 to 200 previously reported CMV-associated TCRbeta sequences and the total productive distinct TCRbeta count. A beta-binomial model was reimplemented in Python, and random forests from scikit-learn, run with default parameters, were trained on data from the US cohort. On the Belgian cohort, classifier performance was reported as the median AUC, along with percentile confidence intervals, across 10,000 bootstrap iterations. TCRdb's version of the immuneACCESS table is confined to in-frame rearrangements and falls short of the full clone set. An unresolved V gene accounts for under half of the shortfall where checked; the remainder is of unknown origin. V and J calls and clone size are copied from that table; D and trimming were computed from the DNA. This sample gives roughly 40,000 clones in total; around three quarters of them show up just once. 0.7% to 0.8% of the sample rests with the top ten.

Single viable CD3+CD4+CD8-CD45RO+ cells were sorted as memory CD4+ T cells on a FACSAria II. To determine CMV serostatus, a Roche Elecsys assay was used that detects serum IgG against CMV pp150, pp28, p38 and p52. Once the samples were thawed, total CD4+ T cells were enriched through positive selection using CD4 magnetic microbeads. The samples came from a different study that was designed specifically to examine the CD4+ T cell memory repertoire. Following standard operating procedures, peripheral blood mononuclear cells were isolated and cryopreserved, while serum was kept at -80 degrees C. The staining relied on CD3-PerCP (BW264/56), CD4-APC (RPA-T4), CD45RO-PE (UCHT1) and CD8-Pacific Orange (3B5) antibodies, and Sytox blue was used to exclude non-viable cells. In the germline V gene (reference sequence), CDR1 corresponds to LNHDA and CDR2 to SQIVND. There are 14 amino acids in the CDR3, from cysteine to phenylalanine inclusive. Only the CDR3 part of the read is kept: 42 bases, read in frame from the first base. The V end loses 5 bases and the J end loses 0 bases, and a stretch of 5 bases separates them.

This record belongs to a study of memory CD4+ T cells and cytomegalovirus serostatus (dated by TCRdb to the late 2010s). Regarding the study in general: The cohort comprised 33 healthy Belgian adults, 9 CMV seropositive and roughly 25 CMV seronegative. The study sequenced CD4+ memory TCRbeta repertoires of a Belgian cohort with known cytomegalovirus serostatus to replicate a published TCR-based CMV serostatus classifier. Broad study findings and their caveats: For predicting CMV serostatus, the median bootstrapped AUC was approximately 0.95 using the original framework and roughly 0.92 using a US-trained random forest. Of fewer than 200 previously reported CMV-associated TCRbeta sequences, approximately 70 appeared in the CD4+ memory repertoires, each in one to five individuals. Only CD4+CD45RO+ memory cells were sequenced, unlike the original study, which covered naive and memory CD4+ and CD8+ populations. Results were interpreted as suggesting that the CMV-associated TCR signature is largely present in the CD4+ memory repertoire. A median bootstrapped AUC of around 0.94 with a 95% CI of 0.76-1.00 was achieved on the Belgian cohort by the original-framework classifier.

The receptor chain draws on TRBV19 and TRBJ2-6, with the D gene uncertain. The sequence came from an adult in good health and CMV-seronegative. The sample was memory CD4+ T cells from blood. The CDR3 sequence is CASSSDSGANVLTF. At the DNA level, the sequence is TGTGCCAGTAGTTCGGACTCTGGGGCCAACGTCCTGACTTTC.